These 29 T cell receptor beta chains originate from one sample sequenced in a study of blood T cell repertoires in COVID-19. Generated by immunoSEQ multiplex PCR, the TCRdb table keeps only in-frame clones and is missing some. The sample lists under 100,000 clones; 80% to 90% were seen once. The specimen was peripheral blood. The receptors stem from a man aged 50 to 59 with acute or convalescent COVID-19.

The rearrangement uses TRBV7-9 and TRBJ2-5; D uncertain. Germline assignment: CDR1 SEHNR and CDR2 FQNEAQ (reference sequence). CDR3 length equals 15 residues. V was pared by 5 bases and J by 2 bases, with 15 bases between. DNA of the CDR3: TGTGCCAGCAGCGTATACTCTGTTGAGCAAGAGACCCAGTACTTC. It specifies CASSVYSVEQETQYF.

In its sample, this clone was seen once. The chain has TRBV5-1 and TRBJ2-3, with 10 bases fitting TRBD2. CDR3 length: 16 amino acids. The germline V gene encodes CDR1 SGHRS and CDR2 YFSETQ. The J segment lost 8 bases and the V segment lost 2 bases, leaving 11 bases of the junction unmatched. CDR3 sequence (DNA): TGCGCCAGCAGCTTTACGACTAGCGGGCCCCTAGGTACGCAGTATTTT. Translated: CASSFTTSGPLGTQYF. The variable domain in full, completed from reference TRBV5-1 and TRBJ2-3, reads KAGVTQTPRYLIKTRGQQVTLSCSPISGHRSVSWYQQTPGQGLQFLFEYFSETQRNKGNFPGRFSGRQFSNSRSEMNVSTLELGDSALYLCASSFTTSGPLGTQYFGPGTRLTVL.

V is TRBV27 and J is TRBJ1-4; 9 bases line up with TRBD1. J gave up 6 bases and V 3 bases, and 11 bases lay outside the gene matches. The germline V gene has CDR1 MNHEY and CDR2 SMNVEV (reference sequence). The CDR3 extends over 17 amino acids. The CDR3 region has the DNA TGTGCCAGCAGTTTGGGACAGGGCTCCCCTTTAGATGAAAAACTGTTTTTT. Translation: CASSLGQGSPLDEKLFF.

The chain recombines TRBV30 with TRBJ1-1; D uncertain. Germline V gene lookup returns CDR1 GTSNPN and CDR2 SVGIG (reference sequence). The CDR3 runs to 13 residues. V was shortened by 0 bases and J by 3 bases, with 8 bases between the two germline ends. This chain's CDR3 is CAWSVGEYTEAFF. The CDR3 DNA sequence: TGTGCCTGGAGTGTCGGGGAGTACACTGAAGCTTTCTTT.

V and J are TRBV7-3 and TRBJ1-3; no clear D gene. The germline V and J ends were trimmed by 6 bases and 2 bases, with 8 bases remaining between them. Germline CDR1 is SGHTA and CDR2 is FQGTGA. The CDR3 length is 13 residues. The DNA of the CDR3 is TGTGCCAGCAGAAACAGAACTGGAAACACCATATATTTT. Translated, it gives CASRNRTGNTIYF.

V usage is TRBV5-1 and J usage is TRBJ2-3; weak D call: TRBD1 (6 bases). This CDR3 is built from 16 residues. V dropped 1 base and J dropped 0 bases, with 12 bases sitting between them. The germline V gene encodes CDR1 SGHRS and CDR2 YFSETQ. CDR3 sequence: CASSLYGQSSTDTQYF. The CDR3 bases are TGCGCCAGCAGCTTGTACGGACAGTCTAGCACAGATACGCAGTATTTT.

The chain links TRBV19 to TRBJ1-2; possibly TRBD1 for D (6 bases). Trimming stripped 7 bases from V and 4 bases from J, with 13 bases between. From germline, CDR1 is LNHDA and CDR2 SQIVND (reference sequence). The CDR3 extends over 13 amino acids. For the CDR3, the DNA is TGTGCCAGTAATGGCAGGGGAGTCTATGGCTACACCTTC. As protein: CASNGRGVYGYTF.

The CDR3 loop is CASSLVREQRGYTF. The DNA for the CDR3 is TGTGCCAGCAGCTTAGTTAGGGAGCAGCGGGGCTACACCTTC. The chain uses TRBV7-2 and TRBJ1-2; D remains ambiguous. The V gene lost 1 base and the J gene lost 8 bases, with 14 bases spanning the gap. The CDR3 has 14 residues. CDR1 and CDR2 from the germline V gene are SGHTA and FQGNSA.

The chain carries TRBV2 and TRBJ1-6; D remains unclear. Germline values: CDR1 SNHLY, CDR2 FYNNEI. This CDR3 region has 13 residues. Between the trimmed V and J ends, which lost 7 bases and 8 bases, there was a span of 12 bases. CDR3 DNA sequence: TGTGCCAGCATTGACGAGGTAGATTCACCCCTCCACTTT. This codes for CASIDEVDSPLHF. Variable domain in full (rest from reference TRBV2 and TRBJ1-6): EPEVTQTPSHQVTQMGQEVILRCVPISNHLYFYWYRQILGQKVEFLVSFYNNEISEKSEIFDDQFSVERPDGSNFTLKIRSTKLEDSAMYFCASIDEVDSPLHFGNGTRLTVT.

This clone was observed a handful of times. The chain joins TRBV28 to TRBJ1-5; tentatively, D is TRBD1 (6 bases). CDR3 length: 15 amino acids. V was pared by 7 bases and J by 7 bases, with 20 bases between. Per germline, CDR1 MDHEN and CDR2 SYDVKM. CDR3 loop: CASTSPSGGRQPQHF. CDR3 in DNA: TGTGCCAGCACCTCCCCGTCGGGGGGCCGACAGCCCCAGCATTTT.

The DNA for the CDR3 is TGTGCCAGCAGCTTGAGACAGGGGCCCTACAATGAGCAGTTCTTC. It encodes CASSLRQGPYNEQFF. The chain carries TRBV5-5 and TRBJ2-1; 8 bases align to TRBD1. The CDR3 loop spans 15 amino acids. In germline, CDR1 is SGHKS, CDR2 YYEKEE (reference sequence). The junction had 2 bases not matched to a gene; V was cut back by 1 base and J by 2 bases.

The chain uses TRBV5-1 and TRBJ2-5, with D tentatively TRBD1 (5 bases). CDR3 size: 15 residues. V was trimmed by 0 bases and J by 5 bases, leaving 14 bases between them. Germline V CDR1 and CDR2: SGHRS, YFSETQ. This chain's CDR3 is CASSLVQGSGETQYF. As DNA, the CDR3 is TGCGCCAGCAGCTTGGTTCAGGGTTCTGGGGAGACCCAGTACTTC.

This chain uses TRBV3-1 (or the pseudogene TRBV3-2) with TRBJ2-3, with 8 bases matching TRBD2. V shed 4 bases and J 1 base; nucleotides not matched to a gene: 4. The CDR3 extends over 15 amino acids. CDR1 LGHDT and CDR2 YNNKEL come from the germline V gene (reference sequence). The CDR3 DNA is TGTGCCAGCAGCCCCGGACTAGCTGGCACAGATACGCAGTATTTT. Amino acids: CASSPGLAGTDTQYF.

The chain joins TRBV6-1 to TRBJ2-3, with TRBD2 matching over 10 bases. The CDR3 length is 16 residues. Germline CDR1 reads MNHNS; CDR2 reads SASEGT. V shed 4 bases, J shed 6 bases, and the junction held 10 bases outside the gene matches. The CDR3 here is CASSGAILAGLDTQYF. For the CDR3, the DNA is TGTGCCAGCAGTGGGGCCATACTAGCGGGGCTGGATACGCAGTATTTT.

In its sample, this clone was seen once. The chain links TRBV19 to TRBJ1-5; TRBD1 matches 8 bases. The CDR3 is 15 residues long. Germline assignment: CDR1 LNHDA and CDR2 SQIVND (reference sequence). V gave up 6 bases and J gave up 2 bases; unmatched junction bases: 6. DNA of the CDR3: TGTGCCAGTAGATATGGACAGGGAGGCAATCAGCCCCAGCATTTT. Translated: CASRYGQGGNQPQHF. The full variable domain, completed using reference TRBV19 and TRBJ1-5, is DGGITQSPKYLFRKEGQNVTLSCEQNLNHDAMYWYRQDPGQGLRLIYYSQIVNDFQKGDIAEGYSVSREKKESFPLTVTSAQKNPTAFYLCASRYGQGGNQPQHFGDGTRLSIL.

The chain uses TRBV7-6 and TRBJ2-3, with D possibly being TRBD2 (5 bases). The V end lost 4 bases, the J end lost 1 base, and 15 bases lay between the germline ends. The CDR3 has 16 amino acids. From germline, CDR1 is SGHVS and CDR2 FNYEAQ. For the CDR3, the DNA is TGTGCCAGCAGCTCCCTCAATGCCGGGGGCACAGATACGCAGTATTTT. Its protein is CASSSLNAGGTDTQYF.

The chain uses TRBV19 and TRBJ2-1; weak D call: TRBD2 (6 bases). V was shortened by 4 bases and J by 9 bases, with 16 bases between the two germline ends. The CDR3 is 14 amino acids. The germline V gene encodes CDR1 LNHDA and CDR2 SQIVND (reference sequence). CDR3 DNA sequence: TGTGCCAGTAGTACTCCTACTAGCACGGGTGAGCAGTTCTTC. Translation gives CASSTPTSTGEQFF.

J is TRBJ1-2 and V is TRBV5-1, with 8 bases fitting TRBD1. V was clipped by 6 bases and J by 4 bases; unmatched bases: 5. In germline, CDR1 is SGHRS, CDR2 YFSETQ. The CDR3 consists of 13 residues. The CDR3 here is CASTQQGGYGYTF. CDR3 nucleotides: TGCGCCAGCACGCAACAGGGGGGCTATGGCTACACCTTC.

The rearrangement links TRBV6-1 to TRBJ1-5; 7 bases align to TRBD1. CDR3 length: 14 amino acids. The germline CDR1 and CDR2 sequences are MNHNS and SASEGT. Trimming at V came to 6 bases and at J to 9 bases, leaving 11 bases not matched to a gene. For the CDR3, the DNA is TGTGCCAGCAGAAAACAGGGGAATAATAGGCCCCAGCATTTT. Translated: CASRKQGNNRPQHF.

This clone was recorded once. The rearrangement uses TRBV30 and TRBJ1-5, with 7 bases lining up with TRBD1. V lost 1 base to trimming and J lost 7 bases; unmatched junction nucleotides: 4. CDR1 is GTSNPN, CDR2 SVGIG, per germline (reference sequence). The CDR3 is 13 residues long. The CDR3 loop is CAWSGTGEQPQHF. The CDR3 nucleotides are TGTGCCTGGAGTGGAACAGGGGAGCAGCCCCAGCATTTT. The full variable domain, rest sourced from reference TRBV30 and TRBJ1-5, is SQTIHQWPATLVQPVGSPLSLECTVEGTSNPNLYWYRQAAGRGLQLLFYSVGIGQISSEVPQNLSASRPQDRQFILSSKKLLLSDSGFYLCAWSGTGEQPQHFGDGTRLSIL.

The genes are TRBV3-1 (or the pseudogene TRBV3-2) and TRBJ1-1, with D hard to call. Germline-derived CDR1 and CDR2 are LGHDT and YNNKEL (reference sequence). The length of the CDR3 is 12 residues. V was pared by 1 base and J by 11 bases, with 11 bases between. The CDR3: CASSQVEGYAFF. For the CDR3, the DNA is TGTGCCAGCAGCCAAGTCGAGGGTTACGCTTTCTTT.

The chain couples TRBV29-1 to TRBJ1-2; perhaps TRBD1 as D (6 bases). CDR3 length: 13 amino acids. Germline CDR1 reads SQVTM; CDR2 reads ANQGSEA. V was pared by 0 bases and J by 8 bases, with 13 bases between. CDR3 amino acids: CSVEDRGFLGYTF. CDR3 coding DNA: TGCAGCGTTGAAGACAGGGGATTTTTGGGCTACACCTTC.

The V call is TRBV27, the J call TRBJ2-5; D might be TRBD2 (6 bases). The ends were cut back, 2 bases at V and 7 bases at J, with 20 bases in the middle. CDR1 is MNHEY and CDR2 is SMNVEV in the germline V gene (reference sequence). The CDR3 spans 16 residues. The CDR3 DNA sequence: TGTGCCAGCAGTTTACGCCGGCAGGGATTGGGAGGGACCCAGTACTTC. Amino acid sequence: CASSLRRQGLGGTQYF.

This clone was observed once. The chain is built from TRBV7-9 and TRBJ1-5; D gene ambiguous. Looked up from germline, CDR1 is SEHNR and CDR2 is FQNEAQ (reference sequence). CDR3 length: 16 amino acids. Between the trimmed V and J ends, which lost 1 base and 5 bases, there was a span of 15 bases. The CDR3 protein is CASSLGGGSPHQPQHF. In DNA form, the CDR3 reads TGTGCCAGCAGCTTAGGCGGAGGGAGCCCCCATCAGCCCCAGCATTTT.

The chain couples TRBV7-2 to TRBJ1-5; maybe TRBD1 (5 bases). Germline V gene lookup returns CDR1 SGHTA and CDR2 FQGNSA. Trimming took 8 bases from V and 6 from J, leaving 17 bases between them. The CDR3 spans 14 residues. The CDR3: CASSLGGFGQPQHF. CDR3 DNA sequence: TGTGCCAGCTCTCTGGGGGGGTTCGGTCAGCCCCAGCATTTT. Variable domain in full (rest from reference TRBV7-2 and TRBJ1-5): GAGVSQSPSNKVTEKGKDVELRCDPISGHTALYWYRQSLGQGLEFLIYFQGNSAPDKSGLPSDRFSAERTGGSVSTLTIQRTQQEDSAVYLCASSLGGFGQPQHFGDGTRLSIL.

This clone was recorded a few times. This chain joins TRBV19 and TRBJ1-2; D perhaps matches TRBD1 (5 bases). The CDR3 extends over 13 amino acids. V lost 1 base and J 4 bases, leaving 7 bases between the germline ends. Per the germline V gene, CDR1 is LNHDA and CDR2 is SQIVND (reference sequence). CDR3 residues: CASSIGQFYGYTF. DNA of the CDR3: TGTGCCAGTAGTATAGGACAGTTCTATGGCTACACCTTC.

This clone was observed a handful of times. The chain links TRBV30 to TRBJ1-1, with 7 bases lining up with TRBD1. The CDR3 contains 13 residues. Germline CDR1 and CDR2: GTSNPN and SVGIG (reference sequence). Trimming cost V 5 bases and J 1 base; bases outside gene matches: 4. CDR3 in amino acids: CAWGDRANTEAFF. DNA of the CDR3: TGTGCCTGGGGAGACAGGGCGAACACTGAAGCTTTCTTT.

The rearrangement joins TRBV28 to TRBJ2-5; maybe TRBD1 (6 bases). The CDR3 is 15 amino acids. V gave up 5 bases and J gave up 3 bases, with 16 bases separating them. Germline V lookup: CDR1 MDHEN, CDR2 SYDVKM. The CDR3 coding sequence is TGTGCCAGCAGTCGATTCTGGACAGAGGAAGAGACCCAGTACTTC. Translation: CASSRFWTEEETQYF.

V gene TRBV9 combines with J gene TRBJ1-6; a weak D match, TRBD1 (5 bases). The CDR3 covers 14 residues. The V end was cut by 2 bases, the J end by 7 bases, with 10 bases between. Germline CDR1 is SGDLS and CDR2 is YYNGEE. In DNA, the CDR3 is TGTGCCAGCAGCGTTACACAGGAAAATTCACCCCTCCACTTT. It translates to CASSVTQENSPLHF.